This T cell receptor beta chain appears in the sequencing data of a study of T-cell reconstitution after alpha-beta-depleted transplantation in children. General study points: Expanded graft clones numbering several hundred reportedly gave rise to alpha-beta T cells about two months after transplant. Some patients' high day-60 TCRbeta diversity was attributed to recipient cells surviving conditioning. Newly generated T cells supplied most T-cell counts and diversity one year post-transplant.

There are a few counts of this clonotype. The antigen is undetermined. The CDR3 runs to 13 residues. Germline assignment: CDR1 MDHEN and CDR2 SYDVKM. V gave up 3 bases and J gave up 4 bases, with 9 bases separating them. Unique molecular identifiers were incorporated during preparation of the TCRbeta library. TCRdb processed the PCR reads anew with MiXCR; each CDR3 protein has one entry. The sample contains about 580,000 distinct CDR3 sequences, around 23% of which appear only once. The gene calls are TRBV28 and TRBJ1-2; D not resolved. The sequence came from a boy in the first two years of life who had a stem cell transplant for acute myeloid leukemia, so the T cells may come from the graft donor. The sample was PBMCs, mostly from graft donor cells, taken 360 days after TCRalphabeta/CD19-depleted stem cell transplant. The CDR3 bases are TGTGCCAGCAGTTTTCGGCAGATCTATGGCTACACCTTC. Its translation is CASSFRQIYGYTF.